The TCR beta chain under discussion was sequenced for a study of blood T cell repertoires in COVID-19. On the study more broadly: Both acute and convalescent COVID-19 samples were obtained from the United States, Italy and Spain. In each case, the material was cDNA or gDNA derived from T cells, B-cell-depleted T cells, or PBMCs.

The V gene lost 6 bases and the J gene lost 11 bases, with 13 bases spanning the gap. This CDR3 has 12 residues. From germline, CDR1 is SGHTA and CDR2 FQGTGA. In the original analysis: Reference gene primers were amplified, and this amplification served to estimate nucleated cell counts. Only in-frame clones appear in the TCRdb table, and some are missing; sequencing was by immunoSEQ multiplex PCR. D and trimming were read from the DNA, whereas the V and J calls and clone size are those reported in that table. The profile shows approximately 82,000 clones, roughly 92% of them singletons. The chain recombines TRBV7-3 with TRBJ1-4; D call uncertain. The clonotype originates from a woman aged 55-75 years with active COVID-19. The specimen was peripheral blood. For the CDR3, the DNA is TGTGCCAGCAGGTGCCGGTTAAAGAAACTGTTTTTT. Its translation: CASRCRLKKLFF.